What follows are 20 T cell receptor beta chains derived from one specimen sequenced in a study of cytomegalovirus exposure and HLA in healthy donors. In the PCR, 60 Vbeta and 13 Jbeta primers were used. TCRdb's table, derived via immunoSEQ multiplex PCR, lists solely in-frame clones and lacks some. The table shows approximately 100,000 clones, with around a tenth occurring only once. The sample consisted of PBMCs. These receptors all stem from a man aged 50 or older in good health and CMV-seropositive.

About this clone itself: Mismatch with germline at one junction end may stem from a read error. V and J are TRBV7-3 and TRBJ2-2; 7 bases line up with TRBD1. The germline V gene has CDR1 SGHTA and CDR2 FQGTGA. The CDR3 has 18 residues. The CDR3 DNA reads as TGTGTCAGCAGCTTAGGTCTGGGACAGTTTGCGAACACCGGGGAGCTGTTTTTT. This codes for CVSSLGLGQFANTGELFF.

This chain joins TRBV18 and TRBJ2-3; a weak D match, TRBD1 (6 bases). The CDR3 spans 16 residues. Germline V gene sequence: CDR1 KGHSH, CDR2 LQKENI. V lost 2 bases, J lost 1 base, and 13 bases lay in between. The CDR3: CASSPSTGMGTDTQYF. CDR3 bases: TGTGCCAGCTCACCAAGTACAGGGATGGGCACAGATACGCAGTATTTT.

This clone appeared a few times. This chain connects TRBV28 to TRBJ1-4, with D hard to call. CDR1 is MDHEN and CDR2 is SYDVKM in the germline V gene. V lost 6 bases to trimming and J lost 0 bases, with 23 bases between them. This CDR3 spans 19 amino acids. DNA for the CDR3: TGTGCCAGCAGCCCAATTGGGTGGGCAGGCGGGGCAACTAATGAAAAACTGTTTTTT. It is translated as CASSPIGWAGGATNEKLFF.

This sequence joins TRBV2 and TRBJ2-2, with D tentatively TRBD2 (5 bases). CDR3 length: 13 residues. Germline V gene data show CDR1 as SNHLY and CDR2 as FYNNEI. V lost 5 bases, J lost 6 bases, and 10 bases lay in between. The CDR3, as DNA: TGTGCCAGCAGTCGGACTTTCCCCGGGGAGCTGTTTTTT. Translated, it gives CASSRTFPGELFF.

This clone was seen a few times. This chain joins TRBV4-3 and TRBJ2-3, with 12 bases matching TRBD2. This CDR3 contains 17 residues. Germline values: CDR1 LGHNA, CDR2 YSLEER. V was pared by 0 bases and J by 1 base, with 2 bases of the junction left unmatched. CDR3 sequence (DNA): TGCGCCAGCAGCCAAGAAAGGACTAGCGGGGGCACAGATACGCAGTATTTT. Its translation: CASSQERTSGGTDTQYF.

This clone was seen a handful of times. The V gene is TRBV10-2, the J gene TRBJ2-1; perhaps TRBD2 as D (6 bases). Germline V lookup: CDR1 WSHSY, CDR2 SAAADI. Trimming pared 7 bases from V and 7 bases from J, leaving 17 bases between. The length of the CDR3 is 14 residues. The CDR3: CASTLSGSGNEQFF. CDR3 nucleotides: TGCGCCAGCACTTTGAGCGGGTCGGGGAATGAGCAGTTCTTC.

V is TRBV27 and J is TRBJ2-1; TRBD2 is a possible D gene (8 bases). With 6 bases removed from V and 3 bases from J, the gap between germline ends came to 18 bases. The germline V gene encodes CDR1 MNHEY and CDR2 SMNVEV (reference sequence). This CDR3 region has 16 residues. This chain's CDR3 is CASSLRGTSLYNEQFF. The CDR3 DNA reads as TGTGCCAGCAGCCTCAGGGGGACTAGTCTCTACAATGAGCAGTTCTTC.

This clone was seen a handful of times. This chain links TRBV5-1 with TRBJ2-7, with 9 bases fitting TRBD2. This CDR3 is 15 amino acids long. With V trimmed by 0 bases and J by 2 bases, 3 bases remained unmatched. CDR1 is SGHRS and CDR2 is YFSETQ in the germline V gene. The CDR3 sequence: CASSLGTSATYEQYF. CDR3 DNA: TGCGCCAGCAGCTTGGGGACTAGCGCCACCTACGAGCAGTACTTC.

The J gene is TRBJ2-3, the V gene TRBV27; TRBD1 agrees at 7 bases. Trimming cost V 9 bases and J 2 bases; bases outside gene matches: 8. CDR3 length equals 14 residues. From germline, CDR1 is MNHEY and CDR2 SMNVEV (reference sequence). The CDR3 loop is CASSGTDYTDTQYF. Here the CDR3 DNA reads TGTGCCAGTTCCGGGACAGATTACACAGATACGCAGTATTTT.

This chain joins TRBV5-1 and TRBJ2-1; 13 bases line up with TRBD2. CDR1 is SGHRS and CDR2 is YFSETQ in the germline V gene. The CDR3 totals 16 residues. The trim removed 6 bases at V and 2 bases at J, leaving 5 bases unmatched. The CDR3 loop reads CASTRTSGSAYNEQFF. In DNA, the CDR3 is TGCGCCAGCACCCGGACTAGCGGGAGCGCCTACAATGAGCAGTTCTTC.

This clone showed up just a few times. This chain links TRBV7-6 with TRBJ2-5; TRBD2 matches 8 bases. Germline loops: CDR1 SGHVS, CDR2 FNYEAQ. The CDR3 totals 16 residues. J gave up 5 bases and V 3 bases, and 11 bases lay outside the gene matches. The CDR3 sequence is CASSFGSGGPVETQYF. CDR3 DNA sequence: TGTGCCAGCAGCTTCGGGTCGGGAGGGCCGGTGGAGACCCAGTACTTC.

This clone has more than one count but fewer than ten. The V gene is TRBV19, the J gene TRBJ2-3; perhaps TRBD2 as D (5 bases). V lost 5 bases and J 1 base, leaving 10 bases between the germline ends. The CDR3 is 14 amino acids. Germline assignment: CDR1 LNHDA and CDR2 SQIVND (reference sequence). The CDR3 bases are TGTGCCAGTAGTTTCGGCGGGCGCACAGATACGCAGTATTTT. Translating gives CASSFGGRTDTQYF.

This clone was seen only a few times. V is TRBV18 and J is TRBJ2-3; tentative D call: TRBD1 (5 bases). Trimming removed 5 bases at V and 6 bases at J, with 15 bases between. The CDR3 has 14 amino acids. Germline CDR1 KGHSH, CDR2 LQKENI. CDR3 nucleotides: TGTGCCAGCTCAGTCGGACACCCTCGGGATACGCAGTATTTT. Encoded protein: CASSVGHPRDTQYF.

This chain joins TRBV7-9 and TRBJ1-2; D is perhaps TRBD1 (6 bases). CDR1 and CDR2 (germline): SEHNR, FQNEAQ (reference sequence). The V gene lost 1 base and the J gene lost 2 bases, with 11 bases spanning the gap. The CDR3 extends over 15 amino acids. For the CDR3, the DNA is TGTGCCAGCAGCTTAGATTCCGGGACAAACTATGGCTACACCTTC. It specifies CASSLDSGTNYGYTF.

This rearrangement joins TRBV11-2 to TRBJ2-7, with a weak D call TRBD2 (6 bases). This CDR3 is 18 amino acids long. V was trimmed by 5 bases and J by 1 base, leaving 24 bases between them. Looked up from germline, CDR1 is SGHAT and CDR2 is FQNNGV. The CDR3 sequence: CASSPHSRLAQRSYEQYF. DNA of the CDR3: TGTGCCAGCAGCCCCCACTCAAGGCTAGCGCAAAGATCCTACGAGCAGTACTTC.

This rearrangement joins TRBV4-1 to TRBJ2-5; D uncertain. Looked up from germline, CDR1 is MGHRA and CDR2 is YSYEKL. The V and J ends lost 2 bases and 2 bases respectively, with 9 bases between them. The CDR3 sequence is 14 residues long. CDR3 in amino acids: CASSQSQMQETQYF. In DNA, the CDR3 is TGCGCCAGCAGCCAATCCCAGATGCAAGAGACCCAGTACTTC.

This clone has a handful of counts. The rearrangement uses TRBV6-5 and TRBJ2-5, with 8 positions matching TRBD1. CDR1 and CDR2 from the germline V gene are MNHEY and SVGAGI. CDR3 length equals 13 residues. V was clipped by 6 bases and J by 5 bases; unmatched bases: 5. The CDR3 DNA reads TGTGCCAGCAGCCGACAGGGGACTGAGACCCAGTACTTC. Translated: CASSRQGTETQYF.

This clone was observed a handful of times. The chain links TRBV10-3 to TRBJ2-7, with D unresolved. The CDR3 is made up of 12 amino acids. Trimming pared 6 bases from V and 0 bases from J, leaving 6 bases between. The V gene's germline CDR1 is ENHRY and CDR2 SYGVKD. The CDR3, as DNA: TGTGCCATCAGCTCTAGCTCCTACGAGCAGTACTTC. Translating it yields CAISSSSYEQYF.

CDR3 coding DNA: TGCGCCAGCAGTCACCATAGCTCCTATAATTCACCCCTCCACTTT. It specifies CASSHHSSYNSPLHF. The chain links TRBV23-1 to TRBJ1-6; no clear D. TRBV23-1 is flagged as an ORF with uncertain function. This CDR3 is built from 15 residues. The V and J ends lost 3 bases and 0 bases respectively, with 6 bases between them.

This clone showed up just a few times. The rearrangement joins TRBV6-4 to TRBJ1-5; the match to TRBD1 covers 9 bases. CDR3 length equals 14 residues. CDR1 and CDR2 (germline): MRHNA, SNTAGT. Trimming took 5 bases from V and 7 from J; bases not matched to a gene: 6. The CDR3 reads CASSLTGGNQPQHF. The CDR3 DNA reads as TGTGCCAGCAGTCTGACAGGGGGAAACCAGCCCCAGCATTTT.